This is a list of T cell receptor beta chains from one sample in a study of regulatory T cells in long-lasting Graves disease. TCRdb analysed the multiplex PCR reads with MiXCR anew, one entry per CDR3 protein. This table has some 500,000 distinct CDR3 sequences, roughly 13% appearing once. Another study also made use of these data, one on T cells in Graves' hyperthyroidism and ophthalmopathy.

Sample: peripheral blood mononuclear cells (PBMCs), taken at new diagnosis, from a patient treated with antithyroid drugs. These receptors originate from a man aged 30 to 39 with Graves disease. CDR3s include the opening cysteine and the closing phenylalanine or tryptophan. Fields, in order: D gene, clone size, V gene, J gene, CDR3 protein, CDR3 DNA. The D gene is left open where the match is weak. The size field reads once, few, many, or a class for an expanded clone.

D gene: .
clone size: many
V gene: TRBV20-1
J gene: TRBJ1-5
CDR3 protein: CSATGRTVSQPQHF
CDR3 DNA: TGCAGTGCTACGGGTCGGACCGTATCGCAGCCCCAGCATTTT

D gene: .
clone size: few
V gene: TRBV9
J gene: TRBJ1-6
CDR3 protein: CASSPRREDSPLHF
CDR3 DNA: TGTGCCAGCAGCCCCCGCAGGGAGGATTCACCCCTCCACTTT

D gene: TRBD2
clone size: many
V gene: TRBV3-1
J gene: TRBJ2-3
CDR3 protein: CASSSVGGRVSDTQYF
CDR3 DNA: TGTGCCAGCAGCTCAGTTGGCGGGAGAGTTTCAGATACGCAGTATTTT

D gene: .
clone size: many
V gene: TRBV20-1
J gene: TRBJ2-5
CDR3 protein: CSARGVASAQETQYF
CDR3 DNA: TGCAGTGCCAGGGGGGTGGCTAGCGCACAAGAGACCCAGTACTTC

D gene: .
clone size: many
V gene: TRBV27
J gene: TRBJ2-3
CDR3 protein: CASSLRVRDTQYF
CDR3 DNA: TGTGCCAGCAGTTTACGCGTCCGGGATACGCAGTATTTT

D gene: TRBD1
clone size: few
V gene: TRBV10-3
J gene: TRBJ1-2
CDR3 protein: CAINRMDRDGYTF
CDR3 DNA: TGTGCCATCAACCGAATGGACAGGGATGGCTACACCTTC

D gene: .
clone size: many
V gene: TRBV3-1
J gene: TRBJ2-7
CDR3 protein: CASSLTGGGNEQYF
CDR3 DNA: TGTGCCAGCAGCCTTACGGGAGGGGGCAACGAGCAGTACTTC

D gene: TRBD2
clone size: once
V gene: TRBV20-1
J gene: TRBJ2-2
CDR3 protein: CSARGRTSRYTNTGELLF
CDR3 DNA: TGCAGTGCTAGAGGGAGGACTAGCCGATATACGAACACCGGGGAGCTGTTGTTT

D gene: .
clone size: many
V gene: TRBV9
J gene: TRBJ2-1
CDR3 protein: CASSVASDNEQFF
CDR3 DNA: TGTGCCAGCAGCGTAGCCAGCGACAATGAGCAGTTCTTC

D gene: TRBD2
clone size: many
V gene: TRBV28
J gene: TRBJ2-3
CDR3 protein: CASSLFGGRARTDTQYF
CDR3 DNA: TGTGCCAGCAGTTTATTTGGGGGGAGGGCCCGGACAGATACGCAGTATTTT

D gene: .
clone size: many
V gene: TRBV7-2
J gene: TRBJ2-2
CDR3 protein: CASSSITSSPGELFF
CDR3 DNA: TGTGCCAGCAGCTCCATTACTAGTAGCCCCGGGGAGCTGTTTTTT